Below are 25 T cell receptor beta chains sequenced from a single sample in a study of T cells in Graves' hyperthyroidism and ophthalmopathy. What was amplified from RNA transcripts were TCR beta CDR3 regions. Using the HTBI primer set, a first-round RT-PCR was run on the TCR CDR3. TCRdb redid the calling of the multiplex PCR reads with MiXCR, one entry per CDR3 protein. The sample holds some 570,000 distinct CDR3 sequences, roughly 18% seen once. Sequencing was performed on blood. Receptors were obtained from a woman between 18 and 29 years old with Graves' ophthalmopathy.

This clonotype was detected many times. The chain couples TRBV6-2 or TRBV6-3 to TRBJ2-5; 7 bases agree with TRBD1. From germline, CDR1 is MNHEY and CDR2 SVGEGT. CDR3 length equals 13 residues. The ends lost 6 bases at V and 7 bases at J; junction bases unmatched: 8. Here the CDR3 DNA reads TGTGCCAGCAGCACGGGACAGTACGCGACCCAGTACTTC. Protein sequence: CASSTGQYATQYF.

V is TRBV20-1 and J is TRBJ1-4; D is perhaps TRBD1 (5 bases). This CDR3 has 15 amino acids. The V gene's germline CDR1 is DFQATT and CDR2 SNEGSKA (reference sequence). V shed 3 bases and J shed 4 bases, with 15 bases lying between them. CDR3 sequence: CSASLEARVNEKLFF. The CDR3, as DNA: TGCAGTGCTAGCCTGGAGGCCAGGGTTAATGAAAAACTGTTTTTT.

Many counts were recorded for this clonotype. The J gene is TRBJ1-2, the V gene TRBV6-5; D gene ambiguous. The V gene's germline CDR1 is MNHEY and CDR2 SVGAGI. The CDR3 has 13 residues. The V gene lost 0 bases and the J gene lost 6 bases, with 8 bases spanning the gap. CDR3 sequence reads: CASSYSGSDGYTF. The CDR3 region has the DNA TGTGCCAGCAGTTACTCAGGGTCCGATGGCTACACCTTC.

This sequence joins TRBV7-9 and TRBJ1-5, with TRBD1 matching over 8 bases. Germline CDR1 reads SEHNR; CDR2 reads FQNEAQ (reference sequence). Unmatched junction bases numbered 5, after V lost 5 bases and J lost 2 bases. The CDR3 loop spans 15 amino acids. The CDR3 sequence is CASSHTGGGNQPQHF. The CDR3 DNA sequence: TGTGCCAGCAGCCACACAGGGGGAGGCAATCAGCCCCAGCATTTT.

The chain carries TRBV7-9 and TRBJ1-1, with TRBD1 matching over 9 bases. This CDR3 spans 15 amino acids. Looked up from germline, CDR1 is SEHNR and CDR2 is FQNEAQ (reference sequence). V lost 5 bases, J lost 4 bases, and 8 bases stayed unmatched. CDR3 coding DNA: TGTGCCAGCAGCCCCATACAGGGGGCCGTCACTGAAGCTTTCTTT. This gives the protein CASSPIQGAVTEAFF.

This clonotype was observed a handful of times. The chain has TRBV27 and TRBJ2-7, with D perhaps given as TRBD1 or TRBD2 (5 bases each). The CDR3 is 17 amino acids. V lost 1 base and J lost 0, with 16 bases in between. Germline V CDR1 and CDR2: MNHEY, SMNVEV (reference sequence). In DNA, the CDR3 is TGTGCCAGCAGTTTATTATGGGACCCATACGCCTCCTACGAGCAGTACTTC. This translates into CASSLLWDPYASYEQYF.

The J gene is TRBJ2-5, the V gene TRBV27; 11 nucleotides line up with TRBD2. The CDR3 sequence is 15 residues long. CDR1 and CDR2 from the germline V gene are MNHEY and SMNVEV (reference sequence). V was clipped by 6 bases and J by 5 bases; unmatched bases: 8. CDR3 nucleotides: TGTGCCAGCAGGAAACTAGCGGGAGAAAGGGAGACCCAGTACTTC. It encodes CASRKLAGERETQYF.

The rearrangement joins TRBV5-1 to TRBJ2-2, with 8 bases lining up with TRBD1. The trim removed 1 base at V and 7 bases at J, leaving 9 bases unmatched. CDR1 is SGHRS, CDR2 YFSETQ, per germline. The CDR3 runs 16 residues. The CDR3 sequence: CASSLIGAGGNGELFF. CDR3 nucleotides: TGCGCCAGCAGCTTGATAGGAGCAGGGGGCAACGGGGAGCTGTTTTTT. Looking up the rest from reference TRBV5-1 and TRBJ2-2 gives the full variable domain: KAGVTQTPRYLIKTRGQQVTLSCSPISGHRSVSWYQQTPGQGLQFLFEYFSETQRNKGNFPGRFSGRQFSNSRSEMNVSTLELGDSALYLCASSLIGAGGNGELFFGEGSRLTVL.

In this sample, this clonotype turned up many times. The rearrangement joins TRBV7-2 to TRBJ2-7; D is unresolved. V was cut by 3 bases and J by 3 bases, with 6 bases left in between. There are 12 residues in the CDR3. Germline V CDR1 and CDR2: SGHTA, FQGNSA. For the CDR3, the DNA is TGTGCCAGCAGCTTGAGCGTCTACGAGCAGTACTTC. Translated: CASSLSVYEQYF.

There are many counts of this clonotype. The chain couples TRBV6-1 to TRBJ2-7, with 8 nucleotides matching TRBD1. The CDR3 contains 15 residues. Per germline, CDR1 MNHNS and CDR2 SASEGT. J was trimmed by 7 bases and V by 7 bases; bases with no gene match: 15. The CDR3 DNA sequence: TGTGCCAGCACCAATTCACAGGGGGTGGCCCCGGAGCAGTACTTC. It is translated as CASTNSQGVAPEQYF.

The V call is TRBV7-3, the J call TRBJ1-1, with D possibly TRBD1 on 5 matching bases. This CDR3 contains 14 residues. The V gene lost 5 bases and the J gene lost 4 bases, with 14 bases spanning the gap. From germline, CDR1 is SGHTA and CDR2 FQGTGA. The CDR3 DNA reads TGTGCCAGCAGCCCCCTCGGGGGGAGCACTGAAGCTTTCTTT. Amino acids: CASSPLGGSTEAFF.

The chain is built from TRBV6-2 or TRBV6-3 and TRBJ2-2; TRBD1 agrees at 7 bases. V lost 7 bases, J lost 3 bases, and 11 bases stayed unmatched. Germline loops: CDR1 MNHEY, CDR2 SVGEGT. This CDR3 region has 16 residues. The CDR3 loop is CASTLLRGLDTGELFF. CDR3 coding DNA: TGTGCCAGCACCCTCCTGAGGGGGCTCGACACCGGGGAGCTGTTTTTT.

The chain carries TRBV9 and TRBJ1-4; D not certain. V was pared by 1 base and J by 0 bases, with 4 bases between. The CDR3 runs 14 residues. Germline V gene data show CDR1 as SGDLS and CDR2 as YYNGEE. The CDR3 loop is CASSVTTTNEKLFF. The CDR3 DNA is TGTGCCAGCAGCGTAACTACAACTAATGAAAAACTGTTTTTT. The full variable domain, rest sourced from reference TRBV9 and TRBJ1-4, is DSGVTQTPKHLITATGQRVTLRCSPRSGDLSVYWYQQSLDQGLQFLIQYYNGEERAKGNILERFSAQQFPDLHSELNLSSLELGDSALYFCASSVTTTNEKLFFGSGTQLSVL.

About this clonotype itself: A much larger clone differs by one base, so this may be a read error. The gene calls are TRBV29-1 and TRBJ2-1, with D hard to call. The CDR3 totals 13 residues. Trimming took 3 bases from V and 9 from J, leaving 15 bases between them. In germline, CDR1 is SQVTM, CDR2 ANQGSEA. For the CDR3, the DNA is TGCAGCGTTGACGACTCCAATACCGGTGAGCAGTTCTTC. It encodes CSVDDSNTGEQFF.

This chain joins TRBV7-3 and TRBJ1-3; no definite D call. The germline V and J ends were trimmed by 2 bases and 6 bases, with 8 bases remaining between them. CDR1 is SGHTA and CDR2 is FQGTGA in the germline V gene. This CDR3 has 13 amino acids. The CDR3 sequence: CASSLGLQNTIYF. DNA of the CDR3: TGTGCCAGCAGCTTAGGATTACAAAACACCATATATTTT.

The V and J genes are TRBV24-1 and TRBJ2-3; D may correspond to TRBD1 or TRBD2 (5 bases each). V dropped 7 bases and J dropped 3 bases, with 13 bases sitting between them. CDR1 KGHDR and CDR2 SFDVKD come from the germline V gene. The CDR3 extends over 14 amino acids. The CDR3 region is CATSQGTETDTQYF. CDR3 DNA sequence: TGTGCCACCAGCCAAGGGACGGAGACAGATACGCAGTATTTT.

V is TRBV20-1 and J is TRBJ2-2; 7 bases are a match to TRBD1. Trimming at V came to 3 bases and at J to 1 base, leaving 17 bases not matched to a gene. The CDR3 extends over 19 amino acids. Germline V gene lookup returns CDR1 DFQATT and CDR2 SNEGSKA (reference sequence). The CDR3 reads CSASGNRDSKTKNTGELFF. In DNA, the CDR3 is TGCAGTGCTAGTGGAAACCGGGACAGCAAAACCAAGAACACCGGGGAGCTGTTTTTT.

This clonotype was recorded a few times. The chain combines TRBV27 with TRBJ2-2; 8 nucleotides align to TRBD1. The CDR3 consists of 14 residues. In germline, CDR1 is MNHEY, CDR2 SMNVEV (reference sequence). J was trimmed by 7 bases and V by 3 bases; bases with no gene match: 4. The CDR3 loop reads CASSLTGDVGELFF. In DNA, the CDR3 is TGTGCCAGCAGTTTGACAGGGGATGTCGGGGAGCTGTTTTTT.

Notes on this clonotype: A much larger clone is a single base away; this may be a read error. The CDR3 spells CASREAGSEANVLTF. CDR3 bases: TGTGCCAGCAGGGAAGCGGGGTCTGAGGCCAACGTCCTGACTTTC. The rearrangement uses TRBV6-1 and TRBJ2-6; 7 positions match TRBD2. CDR3 length: 15 amino acids. Germline V gene data show CDR1 as MNHNS and CDR2 as SASEGT.

This clonotype has only one observation. The chain joins TRBV19 to TRBJ2-2, with 8 bases matching TRBD2. The CDR3 runs to 17 residues. V was clipped by 3 bases and J by 4 bases; unmatched bases: 10. Germline CDR1 and CDR2: LNHDA and SQIVND (reference sequence). CDR3 in DNA: TGTGCCAGTAGTATGATCCGGGGGGGGACTACCACCGGGGAGCTGTTTTTT. Protein: CASSMIRGGTTTGELFF.

This chain links TRBV29-1 with TRBJ1-2; 8 bases agree with TRBD1. V lost 2 bases to trimming and J lost 2 bases; unmatched junction nucleotides: 1. The CDR3 is 13 residues long. Per the germline V gene, CDR1 is SQVTM and CDR2 is ANQGSEA. CDR3 region: CSVERTGNYGYTF. The CDR3 DNA reads TGCAGCGTTGAACGGACAGGGAACTATGGCTACACCTTC.

The table lists this clonotype with many counts. The chain has TRBV7-6 and TRBJ1-5; 11 bases fit TRBD1. V lost 3 bases to trimming and J lost 6 bases; unmatched junction nucleotides: 4. Germline V gene lookup returns CDR1 SGHVS and CDR2 FNYEAQ. CDR3 length equals 15 residues. The CDR3 sequence: CASSFGQGASQPQHF. The CDR3 DNA reads as TGTGCCAGCAGCTTCGGACAGGGGGCTAGTCAGCCCCAGCATTTT.

This clonotype was counted at least ten times. The V gene is TRBV18, the J gene TRBJ1-1, with a tentative D call TRBD1 (5 bases). Looked up from germline, CDR1 is KGHSH and CDR2 is LQKENI. This CDR3 is built from 12 residues. The ends were cut back, 2 bases at V and 7 bases at J, with 8 bases in the middle. The CDR3 DNA follows: TGTGCCAGCTCACCAGGGACGCGTGAAGCTTTCTTT. This codes for CASSPGTREAFF.

This clonotype occurred many times. The junction shows a germline mismatch at one end, possibly a read error. The CDR3 here is CASSSGGSSYNEQFF. The CDR3, as DNA: TGTGCTAGCAGCTCGGGGGGGAGCTCCTACAATGAGCAGTTCTTC. The chain recombines TRBV27 with TRBJ2-1; TRBD2 agrees at 8 bases. The germline V gene encodes CDR1 MNHEY and CDR2 SMNVEV (reference sequence). The CDR3 extends over 15 amino acids.

This chain uses TRBV6-9 with TRBJ2-7; 9 bases align to TRBD1. V was pared by 3 bases and J by 0 bases, with 3 bases of the junction left unmatched. There are 15 residues in the CDR3. In germline, CDR1 is MNHGY, CDR2 SVAAGI. CDR3 coding DNA: TGTGCCAGCAGTTACGGGGACAGGGTCTCCTACGAGCAGTACTTC. Protein product: CASSYGDRVSYEQYF.